Below, 5 T cell receptor beta chains from the same sample are listed, as sequenced in a study of blood T cell repertoires in COVID-19. The repertoire was sequenced with immunoSEQ multiplex PCR; TCRdb's copy has only in-frame clones and lacks some. The data contain about 130,000 clones, approximately 80% of them singletons. Sequencing used peripheral blood. The receptors shown here come from a woman of 80 years or more with acute or convalescent COVID-19.

V is TRBV3-1 (or the pseudogene TRBV3-2) and J is TRBJ2-1; 10 bases fit TRBD2. Germline V gives CDR1 LGHDT, CDR2 YNNKEL (reference sequence). The CDR3 runs to 18 residues. The V and J ends lost 4 bases and 9 bases, in that order; junction bases with no gene match: 18. The chain's CDR3 is CASSPEAGSGGAVTEQFF. CDR3 sequence (DNA): TGTGCCAGCAGCCCCGAGGCTGGGAGCGGGGGGGCAGTCACTGAGCAGTTCTTC.

This chain uses TRBV6-1 with TRBJ1-2; TRBD1 aligns across 8 bases. CDR1 and CDR2 from the germline V gene are MNHNS and SASEGT. CDR3 length: 15 residues. Trimming removed 3 bases from V and 8 bases from J; junction bases left unmatched: 11. CDR3 bases: TGTGCCAGCAGTGAGCTCACTCCAGGGGGCAGGGGCTACACCTTC. Protein: CASSELTPGGRGYTF.

A single count supports this clone. The rearrangement joins TRBV7-2 to TRBJ1-2; D possibly corresponds to TRBD1 (5 bases). The germline gives CDR1 SGHTA, CDR2 FQGNSA. The CDR3 has 15 residues. Trimming removed 1 base from V and 0 bases from J, with 9 bases in between. The CDR3 nucleotides read TGTGCCAGCAGCTTAGGGGGCAGTACTAACTATGGCTACACCTTC. Its translation is CASSLGGSTNYGYTF.

The chain has TRBV12-5 and TRBJ1-1; no clear D. The CDR3 sequence is 13 residues long. Germline loops: CDR1 LGHNT, CDR2 FRNRAP. Trimming removed 6 bases from V and 0 bases from J, with 8 bases in between. CDR3 loop: CASGLEMNTEAFF. In DNA form, the CDR3 reads TGTGCTAGTGGACTAGAGATGAACACTGAAGCTTTCTTT. The variable domain in full, with the rest retrieved from reference TRBV12-5 and TRBJ1-1, is DARVTQTPRHKVTEMGQEVTMRCQPILGHNTVFWYRQTMMQGLELLAYFRNRAPLDDSGMPKDRFSAEMPDATLATLKIQPSEPRDSAVYFCASGLEMNTEAFFGQGTRLTVV.

V is TRBV6-1 and J is TRBJ2-5, with 8 positions matching TRBD1. Germline trimming cut 1 base from V and 1 base from J; bases unmatched to any gene: 17. The CDR3 is 20 amino acids. The germline V gene has CDR1 MNHNS and CDR2 SASEGT. The CDR3 coding sequence is TGTGCCAGCAGTGAAGGGGACTCTAGGACAGGGATTGGGGCCCAAGAGACCCAGTACTTC. Translated: CASSEGDSRTGIGAQETQYF.